This T cell receptor (beta chain) appears in the sequencing data of a study of technical replicates of blood from several donors. J gave up 1 base and V 7 bases, and 6 bases lay outside the gene matches. CDR3 length: 13 residues. Germline V gene lookup returns CDR1 GTSNPN and CDR2 SVGIG (reference sequence). The protocol was immunoSEQ multiplex PCR, while the TCRdb copy is restricted to in-frame clones and leaves out a portion. The profile shows fewer than 90,000 clones, about 96% of them singletons. The TCR comes from a human donor in good health. The chain is built from TRBV30 and TRBJ1-2; 7 bases are a match to TRBD1. The sequencing sample was made of T cells isolated from PBMCs. The CDR3 DNA is TGTGCCTTTCGGGACAGTAGTAACTATGGCTACACCTTC. The encoded protein is CAFRDSSNYGYTF.